This paragraph covers one TCR beta chain sequence. Its antigen is undetermined. Germline CDR1 and CDR2: SNHLY and FYNNEI. CDR3 length equals 15 residues. The trim removed 4 bases at V and 10 bases at J, leaving 6 bases unmatched. This sample was included in a study of cytomegalovirus exposure and HLA in healthy donors. TCRdb's copy holds only in-frame clones and misses some; the assay was immunoSEQ multiplex PCR. The data contain 200,000 or so clones, about nine tenths of them singletons. Broader study findings: High specificity and sensitivity for cytomegalovirus status were reported for the classifier. Listed as cytomegalovirus-associated were 150 or so TCR beta chains. Most sequenced TCRs were rare (though some public TCRs occurred in many donors).

Material: PBMCs. V usage is TRBV2 and J usage is TRBJ2-1, with 14 bases that match TRBD2. The sequence was obtained from a woman aged 18-29 years in good health and CMV-seropositive. The DNA of the CDR3 is TGTGCCAGCAGTGCGGGACTAGCGGGGGATAGAGAGCAGTTCTTC. Its translation: CASSAGLAGDREQFF.